One sample yielded the 27 T cell receptor beta chains listed below, sequenced in a study of cytomegalovirus exposure and HLA in healthy donors. The PCR had 60 Vbeta and 13 Jbeta primers. Libraries were prepared by immunoSEQ multiplex PCR; TCRdb keeps only in-frame clonotypes and omits some of them. The table lists under 200,000 clones. The sample taken for sequencing was PBMCs. These receptors all come from a woman between 18 and 29 years old in good health and CMV-seropositive.

The V gene is TRBV10-3, the J gene TRBJ1-1; perhaps TRBD1 as D (6 bases). Germline loops: CDR1 ENHRY, CDR2 SYGVKD. V lost 10 bases to trimming and J lost 0 bases, with 15 bases between them. The CDR3 length is 14 residues. The CDR3 reads CATHLDSLNTEAFF. DNA of the CDR3: TGTGCCACCCACCTGGACAGCTTGAACACTGAAGCTTTCTTT.

The chain recombines TRBV5-1 with TRBJ2-2, with TRBD1 matching over 8 bases. J gave up 9 bases and V 4 bases, and 11 bases lay outside the gene matches. CDR3 length: 15 amino acids. Germline assignment: CDR1 SGHRS and CDR2 YFSETQ. As DNA, the CDR3 is TGCGCCAGCAGCCCTAGAGACAGGGGAACCAGGGAGCTGTTTTTT. Residues: CASSPRDRGTRELFF.

In DNA, the CDR3 is TGTGCCAGCAGTTACTCCGGGAAGGGCGCTAACTATGGCTACACCTTC. It translates to CASSYSGKGANYGYTF. This chain links TRBV6-5 with TRBJ1-2; D unresolved. The ends were cut back, 0 bases at V and 0 bases at J, with 11 bases in the middle. The CDR3 sequence is 16 residues long. Germline-derived CDR1 and CDR2 are MNHEY and SVGAGI.

The chain couples TRBV4-1 to TRBJ2-1, with D possibly TRBD2 on 6 matching bases. Trimming left V 1 base short and J 6 bases short, with 16 bases between. Germline V lookup: CDR1 MGHRA, CDR2 YSYEKL. The CDR3 is made up of 16 amino acids. The CDR3 region has the DNA TGCGCCAGCAGCCAAGCGTACCTGGCTAGCGTCAATGAGCAGTTCTTC. Translated, it gives CASSQAYLASVNEQFF.

V and J are TRBV2 and TRBJ1-1, with D perhaps matching TRBD1 (5 bases). Germline V gene sequence: CDR1 SNHLY, CDR2 FYNNEI. Trimming stripped 2 bases from V and 0 bases from J, with 16 bases between. The CDR3 runs to 17 residues. The CDR3 spells CASSERLGGGVNTEAFF. The CDR3 nucleotides are TGTGCCAGCAGTGAACGGCTCGGGGGAGGGGTGAACACTGAAGCTTTCTTT.

CDR3 region: CASRRTSGGNEQFF. Here the CDR3 DNA reads TGTGCCAGCAGGAGGACTAGCGGGGGCAATGAGCAGTTCTTC. The rearrangement links TRBV6-6 to TRBJ2-1; 13 bases fit TRBD2. The CDR3 extends over 14 amino acids. Trimming cost V 6 bases and J 6 bases; bases outside gene matches: 2. Germline lookup yields CDR1 MNHNY and CDR2 SVGAGI (reference sequence).

V usage is TRBV7-9 and J usage is TRBJ2-1, with 7 nucleotides matching TRBD2. This CDR3 has 15 amino acids. The V and J ends lost 4 bases and 4 bases, in that order; junction bases with no gene match: 7. Germline V gene sequence: CDR1 SEHNR, CDR2 FQNEAQ (reference sequence). The CDR3 spells CASSSTSGAYNEQFF. CDR3 sequence (DNA): TGTGCCAGCAGCTCGACAAGCGGGGCATACAATGAGCAGTTCTTC.

This chain links TRBV30 with TRBJ1-1, with D unclear. The V gene lost 0 bases and the J gene lost 4 bases, with 12 bases spanning the gap. The CDR3 length is 14 residues. CDR1 and CDR2 from the germline V gene are GTSNPN and SVGIG (reference sequence). DNA of the CDR3: TGTGCCTGGAGTGTATCTATCAGAGGCACTGAAGCTTTCTTT. The encoded protein is CAWSVSIRGTEAFF.

The V and J genes are TRBV11-2 and TRBJ1-2; TRBD1 matches at 7 bases. V lost 1 base and J lost 1; bases outside the gene matches: 6. CDR3 length equals 16 residues. Germline values: CDR1 SGHAT, CDR2 FQNNGV. This CDR3 reads CASSLAFRQGNYGYTF. CDR3 nucleotide sequence: TGTGCCAGCAGCTTAGCTTTCAGACAGGGTAACTATGGCTACACCTTC.

This chain joins TRBV5-1 and TRBJ2-5, with 10 bases lining up with TRBD2. The CDR3 extends over 14 amino acids. CDR1 and CDR2 from the germline V gene are SGHRS and YFSETQ. V was clipped by 1 base and J by 3 bases; unmatched bases: 0. The CDR3 bases are TGCGCCAGCAGCTTGAGCGGGGGGGAAGAGACCCAGTACTTC. This sequence encodes CASSLSGGEETQYF.

The chain combines TRBV11-3 with TRBJ2-1; tentative D call: TRBD2 (6 bases). This CDR3 contains 17 residues. Per the germline V gene, CDR1 is SGHNT and CDR2 is YENEEA. Deletions cut 0 bases from V and 7 bases from J, with 19 bases between. The CDR3 region is CASSLDRWEAEGNEQFF. The CDR3 nucleotides read TGTGCCAGCAGCTTAGATCGTTGGGAGGCAGAAGGGAATGAGCAGTTCTTC. Filled out from reference TRBV11-3 and TRBJ2-1, the complete variable domain reads EAGVVQSPRYKIIEKKQPVAFWCNPISGHNTLYWYLQNLGQGPELLIRYENEEAVDDSQLPKDRFSAERLKGVDSTLKIQPAELGDSAVYLCASSLDRWEAEGNEQFFGPGTRLTVL.

This chain links TRBV15 with TRBJ2-2, with D possibly matching TRBD1 (5 bases). Trimming shortened V by 3 bases and J by 3 bases, and 11 bases separated the two germline ends. Germline CDR1 is LNHNV and CDR2 is YYDKDF (reference sequence). This CDR3 is built from 15 residues. CDR3 loop: CATSSGAGHTGELFF. The DNA of the CDR3 is TGTGCCACCAGCAGTGGGGCCGGGCACACCGGGGAGCTGTTTTTT.

J is TRBJ1-2 and V is TRBV6-5; 7 bases are shared with TRBD1. The CDR3 loop spans 15 amino acids. The V and J ends lost 6 bases and 8 bases, in that order; junction bases with no gene match: 15. In germline, CDR1 is MNHEY, CDR2 SVGAGI. DNA of the CDR3: TGTGCCAGCAGCACCCCTACAGAGGGGGCGGGGGGCTACACCTTC. This gives the protein CASSTPTEGAGGYTF.

The V gene is TRBV4-1, the J gene TRBJ2-5; D is perhaps TRBD2 (7 bases). The germline V gene encodes CDR1 MGHRA and CDR2 YSYEKL. The CDR3 runs to 17 residues. V dropped 1 base and J dropped 2 bases, with 17 bases sitting between them. Here the CDR3 reads CASSQVTGGNIQETQYF. Here the CDR3 DNA reads TGCGCCAGCAGCCAAGTGACGGGGGGCAACATTCAAGAGACCCAGTACTTC.

The chain links TRBV27 to TRBJ2-2; TRBD2 agrees at 8 bases. Germline V gene lookup returns CDR1 MNHEY and CDR2 SMNVEV (reference sequence). V was pared by 5 bases and J by 4 bases, with 3 bases of the junction left unmatched. CDR3 length equals 14 residues. This CDR3 is CASSRGRFTGELFF. The CDR3 DNA reads as TGTGCCAGCAGTCGCGGGAGGTTCACCGGGGAGCTGTTTTTT.

This chain uses TRBV12-5 with TRBJ1-2, with D unresolved. Germline CDR1 is LGHNT and CDR2 is FRNRAP. V was cut by 3 bases and J by 6 bases, with 11 bases left in between. The CDR3 consists of 13 residues. The DNA for the CDR3 is TGTGCTAGTGGTTTCGGAGATGTGGATGGCTACACCTTC. Translated, it gives CASGFGDVDGYTF.

The chain recombines TRBV4-2 with TRBJ2-5, with D tentatively TRBD2 (6 bases). The J call may be wrong; the DNA end is better matched by TRBJ2-7. Germline CDR1 LGHNA, CDR2 YNFKEQ. The CDR3 covers 18 residues. This CDR3 reads CASSQLGLAHGDSYEQYF. CDR3 DNA sequence: TGTGCCAGCAGCCAATTGGGGCTAGCGCATGGCGACTCCTACGAGCAGTACTTC.

Regarding this clone: Other DNA sequences within the sample encode an identical CDR3. The chain is built from TRBV7-2 and TRBJ2-5; TRBD1 aligns across 10 bases. Germline CDR1 SGHTA, CDR2 FQGNSA. The V and J ends lost 5 bases and 5 bases, in that order; junction bases with no gene match: 2. The CDR3 has 13 residues. CDR3 in DNA: TGTGCCAGCAGCCTGGGACAGGGGGAGACCCAGTACTTC. It codes for CASSLGQGETQYF.

The chain couples TRBV2 to TRBJ2-3; tentative D call: TRBD1 (7 bases). V lost 4 bases to trimming and J lost 3 bases, with 14 bases between them. The CDR3 covers 15 residues. Germline CDR1 and CDR2: SNHLY and FYNNEI. The CDR3 region is CASSVRGRGTDTQYF. CDR3 in DNA: TGTGCCAGCAGTGTTAGGGGGCGGGGAACAGATACGCAGTATTTT.

The chain uses TRBV7-6 and TRBJ1-1; TRBD1 aligns across 7 bases. The CDR3 has 16 residues. In germline, CDR1 is SGHVS, CDR2 FNYEAQ. The junction had 13 bases not matched to a gene; V was cut back by 5 bases and J by 4 bases. This CDR3 reads CASSPRQGGVGTEAFF. The CDR3 DNA sequence: TGTGCCAGCAGCCCAAGACAGGGAGGAGTGGGCACTGAAGCTTTCTTT.

The chain combines TRBV30 with TRBJ1-6; tentatively, D is TRBD1 (6 bases). The CDR3 contains 11 residues. Germline lookup yields CDR1 GTSNPN and CDR2 SVGIG (reference sequence). Trimming took 6 bases from V and 10 from J, leaving 10 bases between them. CDR3 residues: CACKQGSPLHF. The CDR3 DNA is TGTGCCTGCAAACAGGGATCACCCCTCCACTTT.

This chain links TRBV5-1 with TRBJ2-7; the D is unclear. This CDR3 is 13 amino acids long. Germline-derived CDR1 and CDR2 are SGHRS and YFSETQ. Trimming left V 0 bases short and J 2 bases short, with 6 bases between. The CDR3 DNA reads as TGCGCCAGCAGCTTGGACTTGACCTACGAGCAGTACTTC. Residues: CASSLDLTYEQYF.

V usage is TRBV7-2 and J usage is TRBJ1-1; D is ambiguous. CDR1 is SGHTA, CDR2 FQGNSA, per germline. The CDR3 length is 12 residues. Trimming shortened V by 4 bases and J by 1 base, and 4 bases separated the two germline ends. The CDR3, as DNA: TGTGCCAGCAGCTCTTCGAACACTGAAGCTTTCTTT. It encodes CASSSSNTEAFF.

V usage is TRBV30 and J usage is TRBJ1-1; D is unresolved. Germline V CDR1 and CDR2: GTSNPN, SVGIG (reference sequence). The CDR3 loop spans 13 amino acids. Trimming took off 3 bases at V and 1 base at J, with 9 bases between the two ends. The CDR3 loop reads CAWSEQPNTEAFF. CDR3 DNA: TGTGCCTGGAGCGAACAGCCGAACACTGAAGCTTTCTTT.

V and J are TRBV2 and TRBJ1-1, with 10 positions matching TRBD1. CDR1 and CDR2 from the germline V gene are SNHLY and FYNNEI. CDR3 length: 13 amino acids. With 8 bases clipped from V and 0 bases from J, the junction kept 0 bases outside the gene matches. CDR3 region: CASGTGVNTEAFF. The CDR3 DNA sequence: TGTGCCAGCGGGACAGGGGTGAACACTGAAGCTTTCTTT. The whole variable domain, remainder taken from reference TRBV2 and TRBJ1-1, is EPEVTQTPSHQVTQMGQEVILRCVPISNHLYFYWYRQILGQKVEFLVSFYNNEISEKSEIFDDQFSVERPDGSNFTLKIRSTKLEDSAMYFCASGTGVNTEAFFGQGTRLTVV.

As regards this clone: A read error may produce the germline difference seen at one junction end. The gene calls are TRBV5-6 and TRBJ2-2; 10 bases are a match to TRBD2. CDR3 length: 15 amino acids. Germline V lookup: CDR1 SGHDT, CDR2 YYEEEE. The DNA of the CDR3 is TGTGCCAGCAGTTTGGTACTAGCGGGAACCGGGGAGCTGTTTTTT. Residues: CASSLVLAGTGELFF.

This sequence joins TRBV11-2 and TRBJ2-5, with 7 bases fitting TRBD2. V lost 0 bases to trimming and J lost 5 bases; unmatched junction nucleotides: 3. The CDR3 sequence is 14 residues long. Germline V CDR1 and CDR2: SGHAT, FQNNGV. The chain's CDR3 is CASSLDGRVETQYF. DNA of the CDR3: TGTGCCAGCAGCTTAGATGGGAGGGTGGAGACCCAGTACTTC.